This TCR beta chain was profiled in a study of T cell repertoires in cytomegalovirus infection. Study summary: Public signatures in TCR beta pointed to CMV infection and matching HLA type.

V lost 5 bases and J lost 3, with 11 bases in between. The CDR3 spans 13 residues. Germline CDR1 is LNHDA and CDR2 is SQIVND (reference sequence). TCRdb re-derived calls from the reads in MiXCR, one entry per CDR3 protein. The table has 250,000 or so distinct CDR3 sequences, 15% to 20% seen once. The material sequenced was CD8+ T cells from PBMCs. This receptor was identified in a human donor in good health (CMV status not recorded). Some clones in this sample may be carry-over from other donors' samples. The genes are TRBV19 and TRBJ2-7; unclear D gene. CDR3 residues: CASSDLGGYEQYF. CDR3 nucleotide sequence: TGTGCCAGTAGTGATCTGGGCGGCTACGAGCAGTACTTC. The full variable domain, completed using reference TRBV19 and TRBJ2-7, is DGGITQSPKYLFRKEGQNVTLSCEQNLNHDAMYWYRQDPGQGLRLIYYSQIVNDFQKGDIAEGYSVSREKKESFPLTVTSAQKNPTAFYLCASSDLGGYEQYFGPGTRLTVT.